The 21 T cell receptor beta chains presented below share a single source sample, sequenced in a study of T cell repertoires in cytomegalovirus infection. TCRdb reanalysed the reads using MiXCR and keeps one entry per CDR3 protein. The sample records 200,000 to 300,000 distinct CDR3 sequences, roughly 10% being singletons. The specimen sequenced was PBMCs. These TCRs come from a human donor in good health (CMV status not recorded). Some clones in this sample may be carry-over from other donors' samples.

CDR3 residues: CASSYSSGGRDEQFF. The CDR3 coding sequence is TGTGCCAGCAGTTACTCTTCCGGGGGGAGAGATGAGCAGTTCTTC. This chain links TRBV6-2 or TRBV6-3 with TRBJ2-1; 7 nucleotides match TRBD2. Germline-derived CDR1 and CDR2 are MNHEY and SVGEGT. The CDR3 is made up of 15 amino acids. Germline trimming cut 0 bases from V and 8 bases from J; bases unmatched to any gene: 7.

The chain employs TRBV20-1 and TRBJ2-3, with D perhaps matching TRBD2 (6 bases). Deletions cut 6 bases from V and 1 base from J, with 17 bases between. The CDR3 contains 15 residues. Germline CDR1 and CDR2: DFQATT and SNEGSKA (reference sequence). This CDR3 reads CSASLTSRRTDTQYF. Written as DNA, the CDR3 is TGCAGTGCCTCCCTGACTAGTCGACGCACAGATACGCAGTATTTT.

The rearrangement joins TRBV7-2 to TRBJ2-2; 12 positions match TRBD2. The germline CDR1 and CDR2 sequences are SGHTA and FQGNSA. The junction had 9 bases not matched to a gene; V was cut back by 3 bases and J by 4 bases. The CDR3 has 18 residues. The CDR3 region has the DNA TGTGCCAGCAGCTTGAGGCTAGCGGGAGGGCTTGGCACCGGGGAGCTGTTTTTT. This codes for CASSLRLAGGLGTGELFF. Full variable domain (outside the CDR3, taken from reference TRBV7-2 and TRBJ2-2): GAGVSQSPSNKVTEKGKDVELRCDPISGHTALYWYRQSLGQGLEFLIYFQGNSAPDKSGLPSDRFSAERTGGSVSTLTIQRTQQEDSAVYLCASSLRLAGGLGTGELFFGEGSRLTVL.

The CDR3 reads CASSKAGVKAQYF. The CDR3 DNA is TGTGCCAGCAGTAAAGCGGGGGTAAAGGCGCAGTACTTC. This chain uses TRBV6-2 or TRBV6-3 with TRBJ2-7, with 8 bases lining up with TRBD2. Germline CDR1 and CDR2: MNHEY and SVGEGT. The CDR3 totals 13 residues. V trimming: 5 bases; J trimming: 9 bases; junction bases outside the gene matches: 9.

This clonotype came up many times. CDR3: CASSAGTGVLEQYF. CDR3 sequence (DNA): TGTGCCAGCAGCGCCGGGACAGGGGTTCTCGAGCAGTACTTC. The V and J genes are TRBV7-2 and TRBJ2-7; 10 bases are a match to TRBD1. Germline CDR1 reads SGHTA; CDR2 reads FQGNSA. With 5 bases clipped from V and 6 bases from J, the junction kept 7 bases outside the gene matches. This CDR3 comprises 14 residues.

J is TRBJ2-3 and V is TRBV28; 9 bases agree with TRBD2. V shed 6 bases and J 5 bases; nucleotides not matched to a gene: 9. CDR1 MDHEN and CDR2 SYDVKM come from the germline V gene. The CDR3 totals 15 residues. DNA of the CDR3: TGTGCCAGCAGATCCAGTCTAGCGGGGAGAGATACGCAGTATTTT. As protein: CASRSSLAGRDTQYF.

V gene TRBV7-2 combines with J gene TRBJ2-5, with D unclear. V gave up 1 base and J gave up 5 bases, with 14 bases separating them. Looked up from germline, CDR1 is SGHTA and CDR2 is FQGNSA. The CDR3 sequence is 15 residues long. Here the CDR3 DNA reads TGTGCCAGCAGCTTAGATCCTTGGGGTAGGGAGACCCAGTACTTC. It yields the protein CASSLDPWGRETQYF.

This clonotype occurred a few times. J is TRBJ1-2 and V is TRBV2; TRBD1 might be the D (6 bases). Germline V gives CDR1 SNHLY, CDR2 FYNNEI. This CDR3 spans 13 amino acids. V shed 6 bases and J shed 6 bases, with 14 bases lying between them. As DNA, the CDR3 is TGTGCCAGCAGGTGGGGGGCGCGGGATGGCTACACCTTC. Its protein product is CASRWGARDGYTF. Full variable domain (rest looked up from reference TRBV2 and TRBJ1-2): EPEVTQTPSHQVTQMGQEVILRCVPISNHLYFYWYRQILGQKVEFLVSFYNNEISEKSEIFDDQFSVERPDGSNFTLKIRSTKLEDSAMYFCASRWGARDGYTFGSGTRLTVV.

To note about this clonotype: At one of its ends the junction is not consistent with the germline gene, which may arise from a read error. The V gene is TRBV5-8, the J gene TRBJ2-7; D gene ambiguous. The CDR3 spans 14 residues. Germline-derived CDR1 and CDR2 are SGHTS and YDEGEE. Written as DNA, the CDR3 is TGTGCCAGCAGCTTCCCTAACTCCGGGCCAGGTTTTTCTTTC. Translation gives CASSFPNSGPGFSF.

This clonotype came up many times. V is TRBV7-2 and J is TRBJ2-5, with a possible D match to TRBD2 (6 bases). The CDR3 is 13 amino acids. Germline V gene lookup returns CDR1 SGHTA and CDR2 FQGNSA. V lost 5 bases and J lost 5, with 12 bases in between. In DNA form, the CDR3 reads TGTGCCAGCAGCCTAGTGACTAGGGAGACCCAGTACTTC. Amino acids: CASSLVTRETQYF.

The V gene is TRBV6-2 or TRBV6-3, the J gene TRBJ1-2; D unresolved. This CDR3 has 12 amino acids. CDR1 and CDR2 from the germline V gene are MNHEY and SVGEGT. Trimming cost V 6 bases and J 8 bases, with 13 bases left between them. CDR3 residues: CASRPPLWGYTF. CDR3 in DNA: TGTGCCAGCAGGCCTCCCCTTTGGGGCTACACCTTC.

This clonotype was counted between two and nine times. For the CDR3, the DNA is TGTGCCAGCAGTTTAGCAGGTGGCGGCGGGAGTACAGATACGCAGTATTTT. It is translated as CASSLAGGGGSTDTQYF. The rearrangement uses TRBV12-3 or TRBV12-4 and TRBJ2-3, with TRBD2 matching 7 bases. The CDR3 totals 17 residues. With V trimmed by 0 bases and J by 3 bases, 9 bases remained unmatched.

Ten or more counts support this clonotype. The chain couples TRBV7-2 to TRBJ2-5, with D maybe TRBD1 (5 bases). The CDR3 spans 15 residues. Germline CDR1 is SGHTA and CDR2 is FQGNSA. V dropped 3 bases and J dropped 4 bases, with 15 bases sitting between them. CDR3 bases: TGTGCCAGCAGCTTGTGGCGGTCAGGGATAGAGACCCAGTACTTC. This sequence encodes CASSLWRSGIETQYF.

The J gene is TRBJ2-1, the V gene TRBV7-2; no firm D call. The CDR3 sequence is 12 residues long. CDR1 is SGHTA and CDR2 is FQGNSA in the germline V gene. V was cut by 0 bases and J by 11 bases, with 8 bases left in between. The CDR3 loop reads CASSLAHQKQFF. CDR3 nucleotides: TGTGCCAGCAGCTTAGCGCATCAGAAGCAGTTCTTC.

This clonotype was observed many times. The chain carries TRBV12-5 and TRBJ2-1; 10 bases are shared with TRBD1. Germline CDR1 and CDR2: LGHNT and FRNRAP. V lost 0 bases, J lost 8 bases, and 7 bases stayed unmatched. There are 16 residues in the CDR3. The CDR3 loop is CASGLVLGQGVDEQFF. CDR3 DNA sequence: TGTGCTAGTGGTTTGGTACTCGGACAGGGGGTTGATGAGCAGTTCTTC.

This clonotype was seen repeatedly, ten times or more. The V call is TRBV19, the J call TRBJ1-5; D gene ambiguous. Per the germline V gene, CDR1 is LNHDA and CDR2 is SQIVND (reference sequence). The V and J ends lost 5 bases and 4 bases respectively, with 15 bases between them. This CDR3 has 15 amino acids. CDR3 amino acids: CASSLNEMANQPQHF. CDR3 in DNA: TGTGCCAGTAGTCTTAATGAGATGGCAAATCAGCCCCAGCATTTT.

This clonotype was seen many times. The chain couples TRBV7-2 to TRBJ2-1; TRBD2 agrees at 15 bases. The trim removed 0 bases at V and 10 bases at J, leaving 4 bases unmatched. The CDR3 sequence is 16 residues long. From germline, CDR1 is SGHTA and CDR2 FQGNSA. The CDR3 region is CASSLAGTSGRTEQFF. The DNA for the CDR3 is TGTGCCAGCAGCTTAGCGGGGACTAGCGGGAGGACCGAGCAGTTCTTC. Full variable domain (outside the CDR3, taken from reference TRBV7-2 and TRBJ2-1): GAGVSQSPSNKVTEKGKDVELRCDPISGHTALYWYRQSLGQGLEFLIYFQGNSAPDKSGLPSDRFSAERTGGSVSTLTIQRTQQEDSAVYLCASSLAGTSGRTEQFFGPGTRLTVL.

The chain combines TRBV29-1 with TRBJ1-2; no clear D. Germline-derived CDR1 and CDR2 are SQVTM and ANQGSEA. The CDR3 runs 13 residues. Trimming shortened V by 1 base and J by 0 bases, and 6 bases separated the two germline ends. The CDR3 DNA follows: TGCAGCGTTGAAGGTCCAACTAACTATGGCTACACCTTC. It specifies CSVEGPTNYGYTF.

The CDR3 region has the DNA TGTGCCGGACACATGAACACTGAAGCTTTCTTT. Its translation: CAGHMNTEAFF. This chain links TRBV5-8 with TRBJ1-1; possibly TRBD1 for D (5 bases). Germline CDR1 SGHTS, CDR2 YDEGEE. The CDR3 length is 11 residues. The V and J ends lost 10 bases and 0 bases respectively, with 7 bases between them. Supplemented by reference TRBV5-8 and TRBJ1-1, the full variable domain reads EAGVTQSPTHLIKTRGQQATLRCSPISGHTSVYWYQQALGLGLQFLLWYDEGEERNRGNFPPRFSGRQFPNYSSELNVNALELEDSALYLCAGHMNTEAFFGQGTRLTVV.

In this sample, this clonotype turned up many times. The chain couples TRBV7-8 to TRBJ1-3; D gene uncertain. This CDR3 is 13 amino acids long. V lost 7 bases to trimming and J lost 7 bases, with 14 bases between them. Germline values: CDR1 SGHVS, CDR2 FQNEAQ. This CDR3 is CASTGMMRNTIYF. CDR3 nucleotides: TGTGCCAGCACCGGGATGATGCGTAACACCATATATTTT. The full variable domain, with the rest looked up from reference TRBV7-8 and TRBJ1-3, is GAGVSQSPRYKVAKRGQDVALRCDPISGHVSLFWYQQALGQGPEFLTYFQNEAQLDKSGLPSDRFFAERPEGSVSTLKIQRTQQEDSAVYLCASTGMMRNTIYFGEGSWLTVV.

Of note for this clonotype: A read error may be the cause here, since a much bigger clone is one base away. A read error is likely, as this CDR3 ends without the conserved phenylalanine or tryptophan. V and J are TRBV29-1 and TRBJ2-7; no definite D call. This CDR3 is built from 11 residues. V shed 4 bases and J shed 4 bases, with 8 bases lying between them. Germline V CDR1 and CDR2: SQVTM, ANQGSEA. CDR3 loop: CSVASQYEQYI. CDR3 bases: TGCAGCGTTGCATCCCAGTACGAGCAGTACATC.